These 10 T cell receptor beta chains originate from one sample sequenced in a study of T cells in Graves' hyperthyroidism and ophthalmopathy. Amplified regions were TCR beta CDR3 sequences from RNA transcripts. A set of HTBI primers served as the primers for a first-round RT-PCR of the TCR CDR3. TCRdb passed the multiplex PCR reads through MiXCR, listing each CDR3 protein once. The sample lists a few hundred thousand distinct CDR3 sequences; roughly 50% were seen once. Sequenced: peripheral blood or thyroid tissue (not recorded which). These receptors came from a young woman with Graves' hyperthyroidism.

V usage is TRBV7-9 and J usage is TRBJ1-2; 8 bases map to TRBD1. Germline V gives CDR1 SEHNR, CDR2 FQNEAQ (reference sequence). V shed 2 bases and J 4 bases; nucleotides not matched to a gene: 3. The CDR3 runs 14 residues. For the CDR3, the DNA is TGTGCCAGCAGCTTACAGGGGGCGGGCTATGGCTACACCTTC. Its protein is CASSLQGAGYGYTF.

The chain employs TRBV7-2 and TRBJ1-2; D gene uncertain. V lost 7 bases to trimming and J lost 4 bases, with 16 bases between them. The germline gives CDR1 SGHTA, CDR2 FQGNSA. The CDR3 has 14 residues. CDR3 sequence: CASNPYRLPYGYTF. The CDR3 nucleotides read TGTGCCAGCAACCCGTACCGGCTGCCCTATGGCTACACCTTC.

This clonotype has only one observation. The chain combines TRBV2 with TRBJ2-3; D not certain. V shed 2 bases and J shed 2 bases, with 14 bases lying between them. Germline values: CDR1 SNHLY, CDR2 FYNNEI. This CDR3 has 16 residues. The CDR3 DNA is TGTGCCAGCAGTGAAACGGCTGGCGGCCCCACAGATACGCAGTATTTT. This translates into CASSETAGGPTDTQYF.

CDR3 sequence reads: CASSPGSAGYTF. The CDR3 coding sequence is TGTGCCAGCAGTCCGGGATCCGCTGGCTACACCTTC. This rearrangement joins TRBV7-2 to TRBJ1-2; D gene uncertain. The V and J ends lost 6 bases and 7 bases respectively, with 12 bases between them. Germline V gene data show CDR1 as SGHTA and CDR2 as FQGNSA. The CDR3 totals 12 residues.

The J gene is TRBJ2-6, the V gene TRBV14; 8 bases are a match to TRBD1. Germline V lookup: CDR1 SGHDN, CDR2 FVKESK. The length of the CDR3 is 18 residues. The J segment lost 0 bases and the V segment lost 4 bases, leaving 8 bases of the junction unmatched. The DNA for the CDR3 is TGTGCCAGCAGCCTATACAGGGGGATTGACTCTGGGGCCAACGTCCTGACTTTC. It is translated as CASSLYRGIDSGANVLTF.

The J gene is TRBJ2-2, the V gene TRBV7-8; D not certain. Germline assignment: CDR1 SGHVS and CDR2 FQNEAQ. The V gene lost 5 bases and the J gene lost 6 bases, with 16 bases spanning the gap. The length of the CDR3 is 15 residues. CDR3 sequence (DNA): TGTGCCAGCAGCCAAGAGTTCCGTAACGCCGGGGAGCTGTTTTTT. This translates into CASSQEFRNAGELFF.

This clonotype was observed a handful of times. V is TRBV25-1 and J is TRBJ1-4; D is undetermined. The V end was cut by 6 bases, the J end by 8 bases, with 7 bases between. CDR3 length: 11 residues. The germline gives CDR1 MGHDK, CDR2 SYGVNS. The CDR3 protein is CASREGEKLFF. CDR3 DNA sequence: TGTGCCAGCAGGGAGGGCGAAAAACTGTTTTTT.

This clonotype was recorded a few times. The chain is built from TRBV15 and TRBJ2-7, with TRBD1 matching 11 bases. Looked up from germline, CDR1 is LNHNV and CDR2 is YYDKDF (reference sequence). Losses at the gene ends were 1 base for V and 3 bases for J; bases not matched to a gene: 8. CDR3 length equals 17 residues. In DNA, the CDR3 is TGTGCCACCAGCAGAGGGACAGGGGGCACGGGGGACTACGAGCAGTACTTC. Residues: CATSRGTGGTGDYEQYF. Using reference TRBV15 and TRBJ2-7 for the parts outside the CDR3, the full variable domain is DAMVIQNPRYQVTQFGKPVTLSCSQTLNHNVMYWYQQKSSQAPKLLFHYYDKDFNNEADTPDNFQSRRPNTSFCFLDIRSPGLGDTAMYLCATSRGTGGTGDYEQYFGPGTRLTVT.

This chain links TRBV29-1 with TRBJ1-1, with D perhaps matching TRBD1 (5 bases). Germline V gene data show CDR1 as SQVTM and CDR2 as ANQGSEA. Trimming took off 5 bases at V and 9 bases at J, with 13 bases between the two ends. The CDR3 spans 11 residues. CDR3 in amino acids: CSVSTVTKAFF. DNA for the CDR3: TGCAGCGTTTCGACAGTCACCAAAGCTTTCTTT.

Regarding this clonotype: Relative to the germline gene, one junction end is altered; a read error may explain this. The V call is TRBV7-2, the J call TRBJ2-2; TRBD2 agrees at 10 bases. The CDR3 runs 15 residues. CDR1 SGHTA and CDR2 FQGNSA come from the germline V gene. CDR3 DNA sequence: TGTGCCAGCAGGATCTCTAGCGGGAGTGGCGGGCAGCTGTTTTTT. Amino acid sequence: CASRISSGSGGQLFF.